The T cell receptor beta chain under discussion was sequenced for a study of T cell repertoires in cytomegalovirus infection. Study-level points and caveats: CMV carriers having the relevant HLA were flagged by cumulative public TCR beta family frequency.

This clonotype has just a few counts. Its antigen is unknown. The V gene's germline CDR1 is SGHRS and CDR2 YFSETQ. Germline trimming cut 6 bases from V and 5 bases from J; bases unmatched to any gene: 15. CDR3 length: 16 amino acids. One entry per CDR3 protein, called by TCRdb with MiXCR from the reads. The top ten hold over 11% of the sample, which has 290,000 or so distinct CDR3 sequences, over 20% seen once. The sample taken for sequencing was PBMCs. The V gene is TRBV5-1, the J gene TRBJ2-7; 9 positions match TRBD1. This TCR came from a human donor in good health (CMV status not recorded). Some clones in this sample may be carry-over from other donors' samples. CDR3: CASKRSGTGTIHEQYF. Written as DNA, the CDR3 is TGCGCCAGCAAACGATCCGGGACAGGGACCATCCACGAGCAGTACTTC.